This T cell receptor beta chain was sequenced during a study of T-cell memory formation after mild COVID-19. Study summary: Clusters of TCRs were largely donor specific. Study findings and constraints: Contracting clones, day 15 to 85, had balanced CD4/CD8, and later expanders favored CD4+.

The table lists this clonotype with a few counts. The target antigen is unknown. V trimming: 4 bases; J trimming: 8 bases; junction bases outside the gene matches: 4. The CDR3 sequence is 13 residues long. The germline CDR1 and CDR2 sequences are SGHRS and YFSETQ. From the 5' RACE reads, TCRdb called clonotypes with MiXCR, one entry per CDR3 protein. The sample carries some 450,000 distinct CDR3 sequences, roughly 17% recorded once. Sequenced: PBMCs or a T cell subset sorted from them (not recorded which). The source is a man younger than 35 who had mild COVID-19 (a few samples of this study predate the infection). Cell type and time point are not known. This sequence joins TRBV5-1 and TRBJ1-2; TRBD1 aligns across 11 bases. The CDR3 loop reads CASSMDRGQGYTF. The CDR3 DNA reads TGCGCCAGCAGCATGGACAGGGGGCAGGGCTACACCTTC. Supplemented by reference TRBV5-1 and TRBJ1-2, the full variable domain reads KAGVTQTPRYLIKTRGQQVTLSCSPISGHRSVSWYQQTPGQGLQFLFEYFSETQRNKGNFPGRFSGRQFSNSRSEMNVSTLELGDSALYLCASSMDRGQGYTFGSGTRLTVV.